This TCR beta chain was sequenced in a study of technical replicates of blood from a handful of donors. Trimming removed 4 bases at V and 4 bases at J, with 8 bases between. The CDR3 is 13 residues long. CDR1 MNHEY and CDR2 SVGAGI come from the germline V gene. Profiled with immunoSEQ multiplex PCR; TCRdb holds only in-frame clones, not every one. The data contain tens of thousands of clones, 90% of them singletons. V and J are TRBV6-5 and TRBJ1-5; the D is unclear. The TCR comes from a human donor in good health. Some clones in this sample may be carry-over from other donors' samples. Sequencing input: PBMCs. The DNA for the CDR3 is TGTGCCAGCAGTTTTACAGTTAATCAGCCCCAGCATTTT. Amino acid sequence: CASSFTVNQPQHF.